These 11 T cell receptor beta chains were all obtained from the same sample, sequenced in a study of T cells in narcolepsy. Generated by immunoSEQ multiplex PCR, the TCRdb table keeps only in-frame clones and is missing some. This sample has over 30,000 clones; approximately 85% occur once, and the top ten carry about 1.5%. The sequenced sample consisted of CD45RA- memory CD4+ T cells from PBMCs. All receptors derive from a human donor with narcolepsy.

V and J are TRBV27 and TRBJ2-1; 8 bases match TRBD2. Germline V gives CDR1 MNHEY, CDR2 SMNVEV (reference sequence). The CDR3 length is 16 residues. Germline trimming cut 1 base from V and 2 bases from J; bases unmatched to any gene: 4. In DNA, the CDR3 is TGTGCCAGCAGTTTATTGGACGGGGGGGCCTACAATGAGCAGTTCTTC. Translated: CASSLLDGGAYNEQFF.

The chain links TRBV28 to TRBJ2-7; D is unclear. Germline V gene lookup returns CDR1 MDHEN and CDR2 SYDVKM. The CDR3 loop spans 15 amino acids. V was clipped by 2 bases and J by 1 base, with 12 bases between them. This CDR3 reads CASSLVASGSYEQYF. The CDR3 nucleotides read TGTGCCAGCAGTTTAGTGGCCTCGGGTTCCTACGAGCAGTACTTC. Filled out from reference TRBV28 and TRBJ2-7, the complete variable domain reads DVKVTQSSRYLVKRTGEKVFLECVQDMDHENMFWYRQDPGLGLRLIYFSYDVKMKEKGDIPEGYSVSREKKERFSLILESASTNQTSMYLCASSLVASGSYEQYFGPGTRLTVT.

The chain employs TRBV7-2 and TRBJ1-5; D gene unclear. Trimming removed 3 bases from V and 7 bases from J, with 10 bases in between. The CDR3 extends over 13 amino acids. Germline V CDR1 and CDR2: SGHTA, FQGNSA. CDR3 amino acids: CASSLGRNQPQHF. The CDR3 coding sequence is TGTGCCAGCAGCTTGGGCAGGAACCAGCCCCAGCATTTT.

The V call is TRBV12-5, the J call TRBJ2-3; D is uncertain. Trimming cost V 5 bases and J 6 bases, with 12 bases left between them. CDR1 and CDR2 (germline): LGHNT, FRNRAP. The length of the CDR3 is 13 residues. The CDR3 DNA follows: TGTGCTAGTGGTCCCCGGCTGGGGGATACGCAGTATTTT. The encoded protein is CASGPRLGDTQYF.

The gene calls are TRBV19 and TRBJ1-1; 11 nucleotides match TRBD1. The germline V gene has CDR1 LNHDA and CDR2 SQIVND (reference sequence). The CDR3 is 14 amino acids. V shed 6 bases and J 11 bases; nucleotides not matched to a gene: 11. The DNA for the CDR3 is TGTGCCAGTAGCCGTGGACAGGGGGCGTATTATGCTTTCTTT. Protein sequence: CASSRGQGAYYAFF. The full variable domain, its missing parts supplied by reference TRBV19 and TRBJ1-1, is DGGITQSPKYLFRKEGQNVTLSCEQNLNHDAMYWYRQDPGQGLRLIYYSQIVNDFQKGDIAEGYSVSREKKESFPLTVTSAQKNPTAFYLCASSRGQGAYYAFFGQGTRLTVV.

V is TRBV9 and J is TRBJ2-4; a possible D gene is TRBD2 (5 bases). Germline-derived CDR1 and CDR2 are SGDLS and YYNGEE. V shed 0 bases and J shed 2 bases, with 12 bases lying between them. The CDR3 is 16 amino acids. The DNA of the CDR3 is TGTGCCAGCAGCGTAGGCCCGGGAAGTACCAAAAACATTCAGTACTTC. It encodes CASSVGPGSTKNIQYF.

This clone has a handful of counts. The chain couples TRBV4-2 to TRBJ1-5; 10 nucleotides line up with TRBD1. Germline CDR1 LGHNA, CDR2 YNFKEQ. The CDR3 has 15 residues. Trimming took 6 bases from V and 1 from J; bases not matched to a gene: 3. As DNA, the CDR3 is TGTGCCAGCAGGAGACAGGGGGCAAGCAATCAGCCCCAGCATTTT. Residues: CASRRQGASNQPQHF.

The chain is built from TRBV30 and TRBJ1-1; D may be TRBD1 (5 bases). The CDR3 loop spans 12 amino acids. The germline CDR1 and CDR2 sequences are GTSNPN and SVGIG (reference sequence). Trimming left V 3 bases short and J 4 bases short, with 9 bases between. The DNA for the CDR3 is TGTGCCTGGAGGGGGGGTCGCACTGAAGCTTTCTTT. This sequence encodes CAWRGGRTEAFF.

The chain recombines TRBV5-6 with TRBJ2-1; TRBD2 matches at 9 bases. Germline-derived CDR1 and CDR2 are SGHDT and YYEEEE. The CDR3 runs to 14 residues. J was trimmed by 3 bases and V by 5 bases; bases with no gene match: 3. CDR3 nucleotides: TGTGCCAGCAGAGGACTAGCGAACTACAATGAGCAGTTCTTC. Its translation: CASRGLANYNEQFF. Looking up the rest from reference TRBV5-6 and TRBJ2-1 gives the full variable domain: DAGVTQSPTHLIKTRGQQVTLRCSPKSGHDTVSWYQQALGQGPQFIFQYYEEEERQRGNFPDRFSGHQFPNYSSELNVNALLLGDSALYLCASRGLANYNEQFFGPGTRLTVL.

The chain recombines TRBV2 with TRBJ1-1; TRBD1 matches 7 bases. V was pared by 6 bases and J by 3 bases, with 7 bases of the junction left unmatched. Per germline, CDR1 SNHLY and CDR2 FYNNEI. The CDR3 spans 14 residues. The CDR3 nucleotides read TGTGCCAGCAGCGCGTTTGGGACAGACACTGAAGCTTTCTTT. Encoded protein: CASSAFGTDTEAFF.

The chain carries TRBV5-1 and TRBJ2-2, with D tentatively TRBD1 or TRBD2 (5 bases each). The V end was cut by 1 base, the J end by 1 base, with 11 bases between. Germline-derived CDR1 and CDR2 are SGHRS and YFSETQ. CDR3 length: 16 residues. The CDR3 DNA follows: TGCGCCAGCAGCTTGAACGGGGACGGGAACACCGGGGAGCTGTTTTTT. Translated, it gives CASSLNGDGNTGELFF.